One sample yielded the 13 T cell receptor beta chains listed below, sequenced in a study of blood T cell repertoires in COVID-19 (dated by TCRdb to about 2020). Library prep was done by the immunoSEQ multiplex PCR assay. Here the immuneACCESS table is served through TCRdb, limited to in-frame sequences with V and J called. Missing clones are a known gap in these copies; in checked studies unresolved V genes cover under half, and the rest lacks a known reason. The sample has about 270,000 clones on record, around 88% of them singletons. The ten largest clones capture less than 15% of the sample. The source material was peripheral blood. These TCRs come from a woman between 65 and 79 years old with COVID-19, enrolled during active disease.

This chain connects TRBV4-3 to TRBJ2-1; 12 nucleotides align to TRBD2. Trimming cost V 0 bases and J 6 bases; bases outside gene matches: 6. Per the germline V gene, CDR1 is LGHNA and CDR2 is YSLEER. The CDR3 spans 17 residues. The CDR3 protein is CASSQDSTSGGPNEQFF. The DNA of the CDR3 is TGCGCCAGCAGCCAAGATTCGACTAGCGGGGGTCCCAATGAGCAGTTCTTC.

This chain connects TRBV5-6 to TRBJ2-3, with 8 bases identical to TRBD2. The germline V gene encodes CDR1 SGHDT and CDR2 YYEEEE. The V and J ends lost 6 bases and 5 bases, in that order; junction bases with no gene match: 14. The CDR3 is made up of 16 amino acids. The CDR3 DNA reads TGTGCCAGCACCCCGAACTGGCGGGGGGCAGGAGATACGCAGTATTTT. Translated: CASTPNWRGAGDTQYF.

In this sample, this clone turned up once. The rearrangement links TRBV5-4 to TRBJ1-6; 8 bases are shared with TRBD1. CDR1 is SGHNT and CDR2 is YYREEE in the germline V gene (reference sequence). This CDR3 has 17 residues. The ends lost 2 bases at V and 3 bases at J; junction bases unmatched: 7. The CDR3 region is CASSFHLGQDYNSPLHF. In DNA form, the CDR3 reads TGTGCCAGCAGCTTTCACCTGGGACAGGACTATAATTCACCCCTCCACTTT. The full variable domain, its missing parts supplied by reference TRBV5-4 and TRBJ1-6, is ETGVTQSPTHLIKTRGQQVTLRCSSQSGHNTVSWYQQALGQGPQFIFQYYREEENGRGNFPPRFSGLQFPNYSSELNVNALELDDSALYLCASSFHLGQDYNSPLHFGNGTRLTVT.

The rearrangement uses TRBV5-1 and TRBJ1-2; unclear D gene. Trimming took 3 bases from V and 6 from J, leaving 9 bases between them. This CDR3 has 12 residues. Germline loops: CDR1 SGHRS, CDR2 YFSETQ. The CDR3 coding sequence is TGCGCCAGCAGCTCGGGTGCGGATGGCTACACCTTC. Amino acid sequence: CASSSGADGYTF.

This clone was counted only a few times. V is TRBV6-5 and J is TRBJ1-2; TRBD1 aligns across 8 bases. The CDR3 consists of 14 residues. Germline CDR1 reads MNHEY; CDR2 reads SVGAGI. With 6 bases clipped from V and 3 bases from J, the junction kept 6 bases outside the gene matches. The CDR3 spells CASSETGADYGYTF. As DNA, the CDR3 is TGTGCCAGCAGCGAGACAGGGGCGGACTATGGCTACACCTTC.

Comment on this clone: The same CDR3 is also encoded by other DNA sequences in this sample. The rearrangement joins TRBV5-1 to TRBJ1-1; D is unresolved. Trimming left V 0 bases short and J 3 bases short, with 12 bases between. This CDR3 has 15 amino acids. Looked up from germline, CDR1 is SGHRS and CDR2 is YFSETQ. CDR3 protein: CASSLGAGTDTEAFF. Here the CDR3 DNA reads TGCGCCAGCAGCTTGGGCGCAGGTACTGACACTGAAGCTTTCTTT.

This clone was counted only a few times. The CDR3 DNA reads TGTGCCAGCAGCTTGAAGGGGGGGCCCATAAATGAGCAGTTCTTC. It codes for CASSLKGGPINEQFF. The rearrangement joins TRBV7-2 to TRBJ2-1; D is possibly TRBD2 (7 bases). The CDR3 is 15 residues long. Germline CDR1 and CDR2: SGHTA and FQGNSA. Trimming took 3 bases from V and 7 from J, leaving 16 bases between them.

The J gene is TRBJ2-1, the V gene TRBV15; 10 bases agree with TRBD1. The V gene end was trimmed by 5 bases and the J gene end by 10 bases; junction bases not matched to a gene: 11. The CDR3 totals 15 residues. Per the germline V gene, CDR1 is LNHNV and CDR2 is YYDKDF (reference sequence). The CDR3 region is CATSARQGAPTEQFF. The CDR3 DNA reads TGTGCCACCAGCGCACGACAGGGGGCCCCGACGGAGCAGTTCTTC.

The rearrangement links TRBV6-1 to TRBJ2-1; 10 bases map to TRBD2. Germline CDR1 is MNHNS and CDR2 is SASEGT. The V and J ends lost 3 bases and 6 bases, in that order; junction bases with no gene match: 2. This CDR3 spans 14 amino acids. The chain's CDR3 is CASSDTSGVNEQFF. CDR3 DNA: TGTGCCAGCAGTGATACTAGCGGGGTCAATGAGCAGTTCTTC.

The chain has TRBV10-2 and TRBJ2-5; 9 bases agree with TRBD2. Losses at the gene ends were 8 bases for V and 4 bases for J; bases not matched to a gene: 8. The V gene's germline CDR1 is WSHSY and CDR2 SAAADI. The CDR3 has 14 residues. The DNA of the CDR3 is TGCGCCAGCGGCGGGGGGGCCGTGGGAGAGACCCAGTACTTC. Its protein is CASGGGAVGETQYF.

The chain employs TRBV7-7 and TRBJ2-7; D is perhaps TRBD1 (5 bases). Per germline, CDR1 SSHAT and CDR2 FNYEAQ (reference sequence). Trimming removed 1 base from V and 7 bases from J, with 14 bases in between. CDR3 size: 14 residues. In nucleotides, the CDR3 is TGTGCCAGCAGCTTAGACCCCGGAGCAGGGGAGCAGTACTTC. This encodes CASSLDPGAGEQYF.

For the CDR3, the DNA is TGTGCCAGCAGCCCCGGCGGGGGCAACACCGGGGAGCTGTTTTTT. This codes for CASSPGGGNTGELFF. The chain has TRBV7-8 and TRBJ2-2; D possibly corresponds to TRBD2 (7 bases). CDR3 length equals 15 residues. Between the trimmed V and J ends, which lost 5 bases and 2 bases, there was a span of 12 bases. The V gene's germline CDR1 is SGHVS and CDR2 FQNEAQ.

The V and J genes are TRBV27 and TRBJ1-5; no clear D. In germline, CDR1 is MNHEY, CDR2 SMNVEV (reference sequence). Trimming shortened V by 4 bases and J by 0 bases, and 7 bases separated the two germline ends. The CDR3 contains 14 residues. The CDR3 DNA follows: TGTGCCAGCAGTTCGGGGAATAGCAATCAGCCCCAGCATTTT. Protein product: CASSSGNSNQPQHF.